The clone carrying this TCR beta chain has ten or more counts. This sample was taken from a study of blood T cells in healthy people across ages. Overall study: Capture by template switching was about one barcoded beta molecule per two T cells.

CDR3 length equals 14 residues. V gave up 2 bases and J gave up 3 bases, with 11 bases separating them. The germline V gene encodes CDR1 MNHEY and CDR2 SVGEGT. PCR was performed a second time for 7 to 11 cycles using a sample-barcoded 5' primer and a J-beta primer mix. TCRdb re-analysed the 5' RACE reads in MiXCR, keeping a single row per CDR3 protein. This sample yields hundreds of thousands of distinct CDR3 sequences, of which roughly 64% are seen a single time; around 20% belongs to the top ten. The study drew donors from healthy Caucasian individuals in Russia aged about 6 to 95. Source material: blood. The receptor's source is a man aged 25-45 years in good health. The chain couples TRBV6-2 or TRBV6-3 to TRBJ2-7; D is possibly TRBD2 (6 bases). The CDR3 region has the DNA TGTGCCAGCAGTTACGGGGAGACTAGCTACGAGCAGTACTTC. This encodes CASSYGETSYEQYF.